The rows below give T cell receptor beta chains drawn from one sample of a study of cytomegalovirus exposure and HLA in healthy donors. Assay used: immunoSEQ multiplex PCR; TCRdb lists only in-frame clones, some missing. The sample includes around 150,000 clones, about 85% seen only once; the top ten take more than 2%. Sequenced input: PBMCs. The receptor source for this set is a man in his late teens or twenties in good health and CMV-seropositive. The CDR3 runs from the conserved cysteine through the conserved F or W. The order of the fields is clone size, D gene, J gene, V gene, CDR3 DNA, CDR3 protein. D genes are given only for firm matches. The size field is filled for only some rows; it gives once, few, many or a size class.

abundance: .
d_gene: TRBD2
j_gene: TRBJ2-5
v_gene: TRBV7-3
CDR3nt: TGTGCCAGCAGCTTGGGACTAGCGGGGATACTCCAAGAGACCCAGTACTTC
CDR3aa: CASSLGLAGILQETQYF

abundance: .
d_gene: .
j_gene: TRBJ1-3
v_gene: TRBV11-2
CDR3nt: TGTGCCAGCAGCGTGATTAGCTCTGGAAACACCATATATTTT
CDR3aa: CASSVISSGNTIYF

abundance: .
d_gene: TRBD1
j_gene: TRBJ1-2
v_gene: TRBV6-5
CDR3nt: TGTGCCAGCAGGAAACAGGGGGCAAATGGCTACACCTTC
CDR3aa: CASRKQGANGYTF

abundance: .
d_gene: .
j_gene: TRBJ1-6
v_gene: TRBV7-9
CDR3nt: TGTGCCAGCAGCTTAGCGCTAGTAGGTTCACCCCTCCACTTT
CDR3aa: CASSLALVGSPLHF

abundance: .
d_gene: TRBD1
j_gene: TRBJ1-6
v_gene: TRBV18
CDR3nt: TGTGCCAGCTCACCCGGGACAGGGAATTCACCCCTCCACTTT
CDR3aa: CASSPGTGNSPLHF

abundance: .
d_gene: TRBD2
j_gene: TRBJ2-3
v_gene: TRBV4-2
CDR3nt: TGTGCCAGCAGCCCTGGCCTAGCGGGGGCGGGAGATACGCAGTATTTT
CDR3aa: CASSPGLAGAGDTQYF

abundance: once
d_gene: .
j_gene: TRBJ2-7
v_gene: TRBV6-5
CDR3nt: TGTGCCAGCAGTTACTCGACGGGACTCTACGAGCAGTACTTC
CDR3aa: CASSYSTGLYEQYF

abundance: .
d_gene: TRBD1
j_gene: TRBJ1-2
v_gene: TRBV2
CDR3nt: TGTGCCTGCGCTGATCCGGGACAGGGCAACTATGGCTACACCTTC
CDR3aa: CACADPGQGNYGYTF

abundance: .
d_gene: TRBD1
j_gene: TRBJ1-1
v_gene: TRBV4-2
CDR3nt: TGTGCCAGCAGCCCGTCGGGGACAGTTCCGTGGGAAGCTTTCTTT
CDR3aa: CASSPSGTVPWEAFF

abundance: .
d_gene: .
j_gene: TRBJ2-2
v_gene: TRBV6-1
CDR3nt: TGTGCCAGCAGTGGTCAGGCGGGGACCGGGGAGCTGTTTTTT
CDR3aa: CASSGQAGTGELFF

abundance: few
d_gene: TRBD1
j_gene: TRBJ1-1
v_gene: TRBV6-5
CDR3nt: TGTGCCAGTTTCAGGGGGGCGAGAGCTTTCTTT
CDR3aa: CASFRGARAFF

abundance: .
d_gene: .
j_gene: TRBJ1-3
v_gene: TRBV11-3
CDR3nt: TGTGCCAGCAGCGCGGGAAACACCATATATTTT
CDR3aa: CASSAGNTIYF

abundance: .
d_gene: .
j_gene: TRBJ1-5
v_gene: TRBV10-2
CDR3nt: TGCGCCAGCAGTGAGATGTCACAGGGAAATCAGCCCCAGCATTTT
CDR3aa: CASSEMSQGNQPQHF

abundance: .
d_gene: .
j_gene: TRBJ2-1
v_gene: TRBV5-8
CDR3nt: TGTGCCAGCAGCTTGGCTAGGAGTTCCTACAATGAGCAGTTCTTC
CDR3aa: CASSLARSSYNEQFF

abundance: once
d_gene: TRBD1
j_gene: TRBJ2-5
v_gene: TRBV6-1
CDR3nt: TGTGCCAGCACCCCGACAGGGAGAGAGACCCAGTACTTC
CDR3aa: CASTPTGRETQYF

abundance: .
d_gene: TRBD2
j_gene: TRBJ2-1
v_gene: TRBV10-3
CDR3nt: TGTGCCATCAGGGACACTAGCGGGGGGATTCCTGAGCAGTTCTTC
CDR3aa: CAIRDTSGGIPEQFF

abundance: .
d_gene: .
j_gene: TRBJ2-2
v_gene: TRBV7-6
CDR3nt: TGTGCCAGCAGCTTAGTCGGGGCCGGGGAGCTGTTTTTT
CDR3aa: CASSLVGAGELFF

abundance: .
d_gene: TRBD2
j_gene: TRBJ2-2
v_gene: TRBV11-2
CDR3nt: TGTGCCAGCAGCTTTGGGAGGGGCCGCACCGGGGAGCTGTTTTTT
CDR3aa: CASSFGRGRTGELFF

abundance: .
d_gene: TRBD2
j_gene: TRBJ2-1
v_gene: TRBV7-8
CDR3nt: TGTGCCAGCAGATCAGCGGGGGGGCAGAACAATGAGCAGTTCTTC
CDR3aa: CASRSAGGQNNEQFF

abundance: .
d_gene: .
j_gene: TRBJ2-7
v_gene: TRBV29-1
CDR3nt: TGCAGCGCCGCGAAGGCAGGGCGGTCCTACGAGCAGTACTTC
CDR3aa: CSAAKAGRSYEQYF

abundance: .
d_gene: TRBD1
j_gene: TRBJ1-4
v_gene: TRBV6-5
CDR3nt: TGTGCCAGCAGTCGGGACAGGGCCAATGAAAAACTGTTTTTT
CDR3aa: CASSRDRANEKLFF

abundance: once
d_gene: .
j_gene: TRBJ1-2
v_gene: TRBV7-2
CDR3nt: TGTGCCAGCAGCTTCCCCCAGGTCGGCTACACCTTC
CDR3aa: CASSFPQVGYTF

abundance: .
d_gene: .
j_gene: TRBJ2-2
v_gene: TRBV7-2
CDR3nt: TGTGCCAGCAGCTACCCAGGGTCCGGGGAGCTGTTTTTT
CDR3aa: CASSYPGSGELFF

abundance: .
d_gene: TRBD1
j_gene: TRBJ1-6
v_gene: TRBV5-6
CDR3nt: TGTGCCAGCAGCTTTGGGACAGATTATAATTCACCCCTCCACTTT
CDR3aa: CASSFGTDYNSPLHF

abundance: .
d_gene: TRBD1
j_gene: TRBJ2-3
v_gene: TRBV5-1
CDR3nt: TGCGCCAGCAGCTGGGACAGCAATACGCAGTATTTT
CDR3aa: CASSWDSNTQYF

abundance: once
d_gene: .
j_gene: TRBJ1-2
v_gene: TRBV2
CDR3nt: TGTGCCAGCAGGATCGGAGGGGCCGGCTACACCTTC
CDR3aa: CASRIGGAGYTF

abundance: .
d_gene: .
j_gene: TRBJ1-1
v_gene: TRBV6-1
CDR3nt: TGTGCCAGCAGTGCGAGGGAACCTGAAGCTTTCTTT
CDR3aa: CASSAREPEAFF

abundance: .
d_gene: .
j_gene: TRBJ2-1
v_gene: TRBV11-2
CDR3nt: TGTGCCAGCAGCTTAGCCCCGTCGAGCTCCTACAATGAGCAGTTCTTC
CDR3aa: CASSLAPSSSYNEQFF

abundance: .
d_gene: TRBD1
j_gene: TRBJ1-2
v_gene: TRBV9
CDR3nt: TGTGCCAGCAGCGGAGGACAGGGGGTCTATGGCTACACCTTC
CDR3aa: CASSGGQGVYGYTF

abundance: .
d_gene: .
j_gene: TRBJ1-1
v_gene: TRBV18
CDR3nt: TGTGCCAGCTCACCCGGGGTGTGGGACACTGAAGCTTTCTTT
CDR3aa: CASSPGVWDTEAFF

abundance: few
d_gene: TRBD2
j_gene: TRBJ2-3
v_gene: TRBV7-9
CDR3nt: TGTGCCAGCAGACCCGGGACTAGCGGGTTCACAGATACGCAGTATTTT
CDR3aa: CASRPGTSGFTDTQYF

abundance: .
d_gene: .
j_gene: TRBJ1-5
v_gene: TRBV18
CDR3nt: TGTGCCAGCTCACCGACAGCCGATAGCAATCAGCCCCAGCATTTT
CDR3aa: CASSPTADSNQPQHF

abundance: .
d_gene: TRBD2
j_gene: TRBJ2-7
v_gene: TRBV27
CDR3nt: TGTGCCAGCAGTTTACAACTAGCGGGGAGGGAGCAGTACTTC
CDR3aa: CASSLQLAGREQYF

abundance: .
d_gene: .
j_gene: TRBJ2-2
v_gene: TRBV29-1
CDR3nt: TGCAGCGTTGAAGAAGGGGTGGCCACCGGGGAGCTGTTTTTT
CDR3aa: CSVEEGVATGELFF

abundance: .
d_gene: .
j_gene: TRBJ2-1
v_gene: TRBV7-6
CDR3nt: TGTGCCAGCAGGGTTTTAGGGAGCAATGAGCAGTTCTTC
CDR3aa: CASRVLGSNEQFF

abundance: .
d_gene: .
j_gene: TRBJ1-6
v_gene: TRBV9
CDR3nt: TGTGCCAGCAGCCTTACACACGACGGCGGCAATTCACCCCTCCACTTT
CDR3aa: CASSLTHDGGNSPLHF

abundance: .
d_gene: .
j_gene: TRBJ1-2
v_gene: TRBV10-1
CDR3nt: TGCGCCATCCTCAGTGGGCAAATATCTAACTATGGCTACACCTTC
CDR3aa: CAILSGQISNYGYTF

abundance: .
d_gene: .
j_gene: TRBJ2-1
v_gene: TRBV6-5
CDR3nt: TGTGCCAGCAGTTATCTCACGGGTTCCGAGCAGTTCTTC
CDR3aa: CASSYLTGSEQFF

abundance: .
d_gene: TRBD2
j_gene: TRBJ2-3
v_gene: TRBV7-6
CDR3nt: TGTGCCAGCAGCCGAACAGATCGGGGGGTTAGCACAGATACGCAGTATTTT
CDR3aa: CASSRTDRGVSTDTQYF

abundance: .
d_gene: TRBD1
j_gene: TRBJ1-2
v_gene: TRBV19
CDR3nt: TGTGCCAGTAGTCCCACAGGGGATTATGGCTACACCTTC
CDR3aa: CASSPTGDYGYTF

abundance: .
d_gene: TRBD1
j_gene: TRBJ1-2
v_gene: TRBV6-6
CDR3nt: TGTGCCAGCACGAGGGACAGCGCTAACTATGGCTACACCTTC
CDR3aa: CASTRDSANYGYTF

abundance: .
d_gene: TRBD1
j_gene: TRBJ2-3
v_gene: TRBV7-8
CDR3nt: TGTGCCAGCAGCCCCCGGCGACAGGGGGCAGGACGAAGAGATACGCAGTATTTT
CDR3aa: CASSPRRQGAGRRDTQYF

abundance: few
d_gene: .
j_gene: TRBJ2-7
v_gene: TRBV30
CDR3nt: TGTGCCTGGAGTGTTGTAGTTGGCAACCGGGACACGCGCTCCTACGAGCAGTACTTC
CDR3aa: CAWSVVVGNRDTRSYEQYF

abundance: .
d_gene: .
j_gene: TRBJ2-7
v_gene: TRBV7-8
CDR3nt: TGTGCCAGCAGCCCTACCTCAGTCGGGGCGGGATCCTACGAGCAGTACTTC
CDR3aa: CASSPTSVGAGSYEQYF

abundance: .
d_gene: TRBD2
j_gene: TRBJ2-1
v_gene: TRBV27
CDR3nt: TGTGCCAGCAGTTTATGGAGCGGGGGCTCCTACAATGAGCAGTTCTTC
CDR3aa: CASSLWSGGSYNEQFF

abundance: .
d_gene: TRBD2
j_gene: TRBJ2-1
v_gene: TRBV18
CDR3nt: TGTGCCAGCTCACTAGCGGGGGGCAGCGACAATGAGCAGTTCTTC
CDR3aa: CASSLAGGSDNEQFF

abundance: .
d_gene: .
j_gene: TRBJ2-7
v_gene: TRBV30
CDR3nt: TGTGCCTGGGGCCCCCGACAGGCCAACTACGAGCAGTACTTC
CDR3aa: CAWGPRQANYEQYF

abundance: .
d_gene: TRBD1
j_gene: TRBJ2-7
v_gene: TRBV7-2
CDR3nt: TGTGCCAGCAGCTGGCTCCCCCGGACAGGGGACAGGCAGTACTTC
CDR3aa: CASSWLPRTGDRQYF

abundance: .
d_gene: .
j_gene: TRBJ2-1
v_gene: TRBV5-6
CDR3nt: TGTGCCAGCAGCTTTACAGGCGGCGGCAATGAGCAGTTCTTC
CDR3aa: CASSFTGGGNEQFF